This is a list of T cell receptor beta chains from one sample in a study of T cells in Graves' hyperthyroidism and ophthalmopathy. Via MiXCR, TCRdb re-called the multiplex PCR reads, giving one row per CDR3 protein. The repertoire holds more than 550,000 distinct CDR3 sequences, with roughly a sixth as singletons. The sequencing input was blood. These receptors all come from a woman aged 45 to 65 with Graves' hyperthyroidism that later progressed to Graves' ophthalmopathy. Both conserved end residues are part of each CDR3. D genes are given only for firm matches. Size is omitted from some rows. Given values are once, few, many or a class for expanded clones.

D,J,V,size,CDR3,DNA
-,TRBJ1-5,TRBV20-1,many,CSASRQNQPQHF,TGCAGTGCTAGCAGGCAGAATCAGCCCCAGCATTTT
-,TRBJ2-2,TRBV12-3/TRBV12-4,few,CASTRGSGELFF,TGTGCCAGCACCCGGGGATCCGGGGAGCTGTTTTTT
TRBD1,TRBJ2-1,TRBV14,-,CASSHIRTGGNEQFF,TGTGCCAGCAGCCATATCCGGACAGGGGGCAATGAGCAGTTCTTC
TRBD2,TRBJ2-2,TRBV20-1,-,CSANPGLAGHTGELFF,TGCAGTGCCAACCCTGGGCTAGCGGGGCACACCGGGGAGCTGTTTTTT
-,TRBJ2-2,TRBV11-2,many,CASSLTAQGNTGELFF,TGTGCCAGCAGCCTGACGGCCCAGGGGAACACCGGGGAGCTGTTTTTT
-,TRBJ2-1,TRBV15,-,CATSSRRRGAYNEQFF,TGTGCCACCAGCAGTAGAAGGAGAGGGGCCTACAATGAGCAGTTCTTC
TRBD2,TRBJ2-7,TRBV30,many,CAWSAGGEQYF,TGTGCCTGGTCTGCGGGGGGGGAGCAGTACTTC
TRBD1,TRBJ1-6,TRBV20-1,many,CSARGGQFSPLHF,TGCAGTGCTAGAGGGGGACAGTTTTCACCCCTCCACTTT
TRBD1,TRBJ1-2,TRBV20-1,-,CSAPGQGTQLNYGYTF,TGCAGTGCGCCCGGACAGGGAACTCAGTTGAACTATGGCTACACCTTC
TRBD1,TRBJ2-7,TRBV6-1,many,CASSRKRDRESGEQYF,TGTGCCAGCAGTCGAAAACGGGACAGGGAATCGGGAGAGCAGTACTTC
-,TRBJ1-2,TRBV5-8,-,CASKTTNYGYTF,TGTGCCAGCAAAACGACCAACTATGGCTACACCTTC
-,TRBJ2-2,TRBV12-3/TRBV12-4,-,CASSYGAGVRTGELFF,TGTGCCAGCAGCTATGGGGCAGGAGTACGGACCGGGGAGCTGTTTTTT
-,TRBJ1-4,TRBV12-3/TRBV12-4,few,CASSFGRVGEKLFF,TGTGCCAGCAGTTTCGGCAGGGTTGGAGAAAAACTGTTTTTT
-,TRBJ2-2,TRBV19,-,CASIPPNTGELFF,TGTGCCAGTATCCCGCCGAACACCGGGGAGCTGTTTTTT
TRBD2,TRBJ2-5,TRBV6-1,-,CASSEGVGGRETQYF,TGTGCCAGCAGTGAAGGTGTGGGAGGGAGAGAGACCCAGTACTTC
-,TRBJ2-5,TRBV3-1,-,CASSQDQGSETQYF,TGTGCCAGCAGCCAAGATCAGGGTTCAGAGACCCAGTACTTC
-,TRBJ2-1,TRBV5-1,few,CASSRAQKEFF,TGCGCCAGCAGCCGGGCCCAGAAGGAGTTCTTC
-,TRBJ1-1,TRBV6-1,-,CASRIVGSGAFF,TGTGCCAGCAGGATTGTGGGGAGCGGCGCTTTCTTT
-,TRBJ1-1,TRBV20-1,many,CSARAWGENTEAFF,TGCAGTGCTAGAGCCTGGGGGGAGAACACTGAAGCTTTCTTT
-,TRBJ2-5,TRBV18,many,CASSPYGAPGPQYF,TGTGCCAGCTCACCCTATGGAGCTCCGGGGCCCCAGTACTTC
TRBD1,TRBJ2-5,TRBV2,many,CASRGQGSQETQYF,TGTGCCAGCAGAGGACAGGGGAGCCAAGAGACCCAGTACTTC
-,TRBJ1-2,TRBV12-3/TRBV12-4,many,CASSLQGSYGYTF,TGTGCCAGCAGTTTACAGGGTTCCTATGGCTACACCTTC
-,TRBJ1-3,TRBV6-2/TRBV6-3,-,CASSYSGVETGNTIYF,TGTGCCAGCAGTTACTCAGGGGTGGAAACTGGAAACACCATATATTTT
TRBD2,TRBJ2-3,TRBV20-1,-,CSAPQSGRDTQYF,TGCAGTGCCCCTCAGTCCGGGAGGGATACGCAGTATTTT
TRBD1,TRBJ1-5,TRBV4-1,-,CASSQDGAGGQPQHF,TGCGCCAGCAGCCAAGATGGGGCAGGGGGTCAGCCCCAGCATTTT
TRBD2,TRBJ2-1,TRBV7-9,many,CASSSLAGEYNEQFF,TGTGCCAGCAGCTCACTAGCGGGGGAGTACAATGAGCAGTTCTTC
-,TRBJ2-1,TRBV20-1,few,CSARDLRDGVYNEQFF,TGCAGTGCTAGAGACCTCCGGGACGGAGTCTACAATGAGCAGTTCTTC
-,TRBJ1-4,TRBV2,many,CASSEITAVGKKLFF,TGTGCCAGCAGTGAGATTACGGCCGTCGGGAAAAAACTGTTTTTT